These 4 T cell receptor beta chains originate from one sample sequenced in a study of T cell clonotyping in hematopoietic cell transplantation. Clones were read by immunoSEQ multiplex PCR, and TCRdb kept only the in-frame ones, dropping some. The sample holds some 30,000 clones; around nine tenths are singletons and the top ten take over 8.5%. Sequencing was performed on PBMCs, taken 100 days after allogeneic stem cell transplant. These receptors were taken from a female patient in her forties or fifties who had an allogeneic stem cell transplant from a related donor, so the T cells may come from the graft donor. Some clones in this sample may be carry-over from other donors' samples.

The J gene is TRBJ1-2, the V gene TRBV5-1; possible D gene TRBD1, 6 bases. Trimming took off 5 bases at V and 8 bases at J, with 16 bases between the two ends. The CDR3 is 13 amino acids. Per germline, CDR1 SGHRS and CDR2 YFSETQ. The CDR3 DNA sequence: TGCGCCAGCAGGGAGGGGACACCAGAAGGCTACACCTTC. Protein: CASREGTPEGYTF.

The chain carries TRBV2 and TRBJ1-2, with D possibly matching TRBD1 (6 bases). Germline V CDR1 and CDR2: SNHLY, FYNNEI. There are 15 residues in the CDR3. Trimming left V 6 bases short and J 4 bases short, with 18 bases between. The DNA for the CDR3 is TGTGCCAGCAGCCGGAGAGACAGGACCTCCTATGGCTACACCTTC. It yields the protein CASSRRDRTSYGYTF.

V is TRBV23-1 and J is TRBJ2-7; maybe TRBD1 (7 bases). TRBV23-1 is an ORF; its function is uncertain. Trimming removed 6 bases from V and 3 bases from J, with 18 bases in between. CDR3 size: 15 residues. The CDR3 reads CASSRGTDPLYEQYF. The CDR3 region has the DNA TGCGCCAGCAGCCGCGGGACAGATCCCCTCTACGAGCAGTACTTC.

CDR3 sequence reads: CASSARTGTGYGYTF. DNA of the CDR3: TGTGCCAGCAGCGCCCGGACAGGGACTGGCTATGGCTACACCTTC. The chain recombines TRBV7-9 with TRBJ1-2; 8 nucleotides align to TRBD1. Germline lookup yields CDR1 SEHNR and CDR2 FQNEAQ (reference sequence). This CDR3 contains 15 residues. V shed 5 bases, J shed 4 bases, and the junction held 9 bases outside the gene matches.